The clone carrying this T cell receptor (beta chain) was detected many times. Amplified TCR beta CDR3 regions came from RNA transcripts. HTBI primers were used for first-round RT-PCR of the TCR CDR3. TCRdb itself ran the multiplex PCR reads through MiXCR, one entry per CDR3 protein. This sample has around 380,000 distinct CDR3 sequences, with approximately 12% found just once. The data belong to a study of T cells in Graves' hyperthyroidism and ophthalmopathy. Across the study: Specimen type is peripheral blood, collected at initial diagnosis prior to any treatment.

CDR1 is SQVTM, CDR2 ANQGSEA, per germline. The CDR3 contains 13 residues. The V and J ends lost 7 bases and 1 base respectively, with 13 bases between them. Blood was obtained at the first hyperthyroidism diagnosis, which preceded any ophthalmopathy symptoms. The PBMCs were taken from 10 ml of fresh peripheral blood. The V call is TRBV29-1, the J call TRBJ1-1; no definite D call. This TCR derives from a man aged 25 to 45 with Graves' hyperthyroidism that later progressed to Graves' ophthalmopathy. What was sequenced was blood. CDR3 sequence: CSATPTWNTEAFF. The CDR3 nucleotides are TGCAGCGCAACCCCGACTTGGAACACTGAAGCTTTCTTT.